This T cell receptor (beta chain) was observed in a study of blood T cell repertoires in COVID-19. Study at large: Sites across the United States, Italy and Spain contributed samples from acute and convalescent COVID-19. In each case, the material was cDNA or gDNA derived from T cells, B-cell-depleted T cells, or PBMCs.

Original handling: Reference gene primer amplification in the assay estimated nucleated cell counts. TCRdb's copy holds only in-frame clones and misses some; the assay was immunoSEQ multiplex PCR. V and J calls and clone size are given by that table; D and trimming were obtained from the DNA. The sample has 120,000 to 150,000 clones; over 75% are singletons. This CDR3 contains 16 residues. V was shortened by 1 base and J by 1 base, with 13 bases between the two germline ends. Germline V gene lookup returns CDR1 SGHNT and CDR2 YENEEA. The TCR originated in a human donor in a cohort sampled during active COVID-19. This chain uses TRBV11-3 with TRBJ1-1, with D perhaps TRBD1 (6 bases). The sequenced sample was peripheral blood. CDR3 sequence (DNA): TGTGCCAGCAGCTTAGGTTTGGGCAGGGGGAACACTGAAGCTTTCTTT. It translates to CASSLGLGRGNTEAFF.